This entry concerns a single TCR beta chain. This record comes from a study of blood T cell repertoires in COVID-19. Turning to the study itself: The cDNA or gDNA used as material had been derived from T cells, B-cell-depleted T cells, or PBMCs.

There are 16 residues in the CDR3. CDR1 is MNHEY and CDR2 is SMNVEV in the germline V gene (reference sequence). V trimming: 3 bases; J trimming: 7 bases; junction bases outside the gene matches: 7. Method: immunoSEQ multiplex PCR; TCRdb's copy keeps in-frame clones and lacks some. The repertoire consists of over 200,000 clones, with about 90% occurring once and the leading ten covering 1.9%. The sequenced material came from peripheral blood. The clonotype was recovered from a man in his forties or fifties with active or convalescent COVID-19. The rearrangement links TRBV27 to TRBJ2-2; 11 nucleotides agree with TRBD2. DNA for the CDR3: TGTGCCAGCAGTTTCTCAGGACTAGCGGGCCTCGGGGAGCTGTTTTTT. It translates to CASSFSGLAGLGELFF.